The clone carrying this T cell receptor (beta chain) was found once. This specimen comes from a study of control samples from healthy donors and cancer patients. Assay used: immunoSEQ multiplex PCR; TCRdb lists only in-frame clones, some missing. The table records around 140,000 clones, about nine tenths of them present only once. The CDR3 contains 13 residues. CDR1 is ENHRY, CDR2 SYGVKD, per germline. V was trimmed by 2 bases and J by 1 base, leaving 6 bases between them. Sequencing was carried out using blood. V is TRBV10-3 and J is TRBJ2-7; D call uncertain. The clonotype comes from a woman between 45 and 65 years old in good health. This CDR3 is CAISEEQSYEQYF. In DNA form, the CDR3 reads TGTGCCATCAGTGAGGAACAGTCCTACGAGCAGTACTTC.